This TCR beta chain was recovered during a study of blood T cell repertoires in COVID-19. Study in general: Whether acute or convalescent, the COVID-19 samples came from the United States, Italy and Spain. Sample material is recorded as cDNA or gDNA derived from T cells, B-cell-depleted T cells, or PBMCs.

Looked up from germline, CDR1 is LNHDA and CDR2 is SQIVND (reference sequence). Trimming stripped 5 bases from V and 1 base from J, with 8 bases between. The CDR3 extends over 14 amino acids. Per the original data handling: Estimates of nucleated cell counts were drawn from the amplification of reference gene primers. Data came from immunoSEQ multiplex PCR; TCRdb stores just in-frame clones and leaves some out. V, J and clone size are those of that table, while D and trimming were read from the DNA. The repertoire consists of more than 140,000 clones, with around 84% occurring once and the leading ten covering 5.5% to 8%.

This sequence originates from a woman in her forties or fifties in a cohort sampled during active or convalescent COVID-19. This chain connects TRBV19 to TRBJ2-2, with a weak D call TRBD2 (6 bases). The sequenced material came from peripheral blood. For the CDR3, the DNA is TGTGCCAGTAGTTTGCGGGGGAACACCGGGGAGCTGTTTTTT. Translating gives CASSLRGNTGELFF.